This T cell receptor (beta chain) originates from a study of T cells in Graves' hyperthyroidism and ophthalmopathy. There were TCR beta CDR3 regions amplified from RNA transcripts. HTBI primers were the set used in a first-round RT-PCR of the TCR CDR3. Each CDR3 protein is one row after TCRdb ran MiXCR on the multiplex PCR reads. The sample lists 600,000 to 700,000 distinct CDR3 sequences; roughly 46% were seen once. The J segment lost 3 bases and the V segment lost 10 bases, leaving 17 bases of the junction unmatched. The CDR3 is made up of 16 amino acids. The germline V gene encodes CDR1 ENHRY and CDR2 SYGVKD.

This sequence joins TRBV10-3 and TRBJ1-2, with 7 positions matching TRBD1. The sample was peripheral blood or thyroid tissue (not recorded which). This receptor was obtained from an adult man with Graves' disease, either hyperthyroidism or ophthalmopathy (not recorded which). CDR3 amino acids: CASKNLAGQQDYGYTF. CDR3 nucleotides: TGTGCCAGTAAAAATTTGGCGGGACAGCAAGACTATGGCTACACCTTC.